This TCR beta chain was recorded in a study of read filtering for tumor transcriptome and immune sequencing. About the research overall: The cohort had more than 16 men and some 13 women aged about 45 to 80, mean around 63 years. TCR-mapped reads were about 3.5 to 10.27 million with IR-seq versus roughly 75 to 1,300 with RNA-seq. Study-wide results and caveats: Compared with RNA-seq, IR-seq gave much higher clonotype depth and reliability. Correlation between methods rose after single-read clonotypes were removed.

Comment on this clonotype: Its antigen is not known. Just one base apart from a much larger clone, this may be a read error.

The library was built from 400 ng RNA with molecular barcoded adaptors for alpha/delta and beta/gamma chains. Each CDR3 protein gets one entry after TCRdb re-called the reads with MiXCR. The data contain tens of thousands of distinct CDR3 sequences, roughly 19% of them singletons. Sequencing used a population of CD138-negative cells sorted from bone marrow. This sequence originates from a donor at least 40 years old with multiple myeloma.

As DNA, the CDR3 is TGCGCCGGCGGAATAGGGGCGCGTCCTAATGAAAAACTGTTTTTT. Amino acids: CAGGIGARPNEKLFF. The V call is TRBV23-1, the J call TRBJ1-4; maybe TRBD1 (5 bases). TRBV23-1 is identified as an open reading frame with a role that is uncertain. With 11 bases removed from V and 3 bases from J, the gap between germline ends came to 19 bases. The CDR3 runs to 15 residues.